The 6 T cell receptor beta chains below come from one sample, sequenced in a study of OX40 agonist ivuxolimab in advanced cancers. Sequencing was performed with immunoSEQ multiplex PCR; in TCRdb, only in-frame clones are kept and a portion is missing. Seen here are approximately 74,000 clones, around 83% observed once, and the top ten hold roughly 2.4%. Material: CD4+ or CD8+ T cells sorted from blood, obtained in a trial of the OX40 agonist ivuxolimab. These receptor sequences come from an adult with an advanced solid tumor such as melanoma, head and neck, liver or kidney cancer.

J is TRBJ2-1 and V is TRBV11-2; tentative D call: TRBD2 (5 bases). V dropped 0 bases and J dropped 6 bases, with 9 bases sitting between them. The germline V gene encodes CDR1 SGHAT and CDR2 FQNNGV. The CDR3 runs 14 residues. CDR3 amino acids: CASSLDHLANEQFF. The CDR3 region has the DNA TGTGCCAGCAGCTTAGATCACCTAGCCAATGAGCAGTTCTTC.

The chain links TRBV9 to TRBJ1-2; 7 bases are a match to TRBD1. The V gene's germline CDR1 is SGDLS and CDR2 YYNGEE. This CDR3 is built from 15 residues. The V segment lost 2 bases and the J segment 7 bases; nucleotides outside the gene matches: 11. The CDR3 DNA follows: TGTGCCAGCAGCGTGGGGACAGTCTATGGGAGTGGCTACACCTTC. This sequence encodes CASSVGTVYGSGYTF.

The chain recombines TRBV5-6 with TRBJ2-1; D call uncertain. Germline CDR1 reads SGHDT; CDR2 reads YYEEEE. Trimming removed 1 base at V and 8 bases at J, with 10 bases between. The CDR3 runs 13 residues. The chain's CDR3 is CASSLSWVDEQFF. For the CDR3, the DNA is TGTGCCAGCAGCTTGTCTTGGGTCGATGAGCAGTTCTTC.

CDR3 region: CASSPAIFWKDSPLHF. For the CDR3, the DNA is TGTGCCAGCAGCCCGGCCATTTTCTGGAAAGATTCACCCCTCCACTTT. This chain joins TRBV7-2 and TRBJ1-6; D gene ambiguous. Trimming shortened V by 5 bases and J by 8 bases, and 19 bases separated the two germline ends. Looked up from germline, CDR1 is SGHTA and CDR2 is FQGNSA. The CDR3 contains 16 residues.

The chain combines TRBV5-1 with TRBJ1-2; D possibly corresponds to TRBD1 (6 bases). Per germline, CDR1 SGHRS and CDR2 YFSETQ. Deletions cut 4 bases from V and 4 bases from J, with 17 bases between. The CDR3 is made up of 15 amino acids. This CDR3 is CASSLSTGAGYGYTF. CDR3 in DNA: TGCGCCAGCAGCCTCAGTACGGGGGCCGGCTATGGCTACACCTTC.

This clone was observed a single time. V gene TRBV5-1 combines with J gene TRBJ2-1; 11 nucleotides agree with TRBD2. The ends lost 1 base at V and 4 bases at J; junction bases unmatched: 10. Germline V gene data show CDR1 as SGHRS and CDR2 as YFSETQ. The length of the CDR3 is 18 residues. CDR3 sequence (DNA): TGCGCCAGCAGCTTGAAGGAGAGACTAGCGGGGAATTACAATGAGCAGTTCTTC. Translation: CASSLKERLAGNYNEQFF.